These 6 T cell receptor beta chains came from one sample sequenced in a study of patients and donors after allogeneic stem cell transplantation. Via MiXCR, TCRdb re-called the RT-PCR reads, giving one row per CDR3 protein. The sample lists about 410,000 distinct CDR3 sequences; 15% to 20% were seen once. Material for sequencing was blood, either unsorted or a sorted T cell fraction (not recorded which). The receptor set was obtained from a human donor who was either an allogeneic HSCT recipient or a stem cell or donor lymphocyte infusion donor (not recorded which). It is not recorded whose cells these are; they may come from a transplant donor.

In its sample, this clonotype was seen a few times. The V and J genes are TRBV6-1 and TRBJ1-5; no firm D call. CDR1 MNHNS and CDR2 SASEGT come from the germline V gene. V was trimmed by 6 bases and J by 6 bases, leaving 12 bases between them. The CDR3 runs to 13 residues. This CDR3 reads CASSLGQAQPQHF. CDR3 coding DNA: TGTGCCAGCAGCCTAGGGCAGGCTCAGCCCCAGCATTTT.

This clonotype has more than one count but fewer than ten. The chain recombines TRBV5-1 with TRBJ2-2; possibly TRBD2 for D (6 bases). The CDR3 is 14 amino acids. Germline CDR1 SGHRS, CDR2 YFSETQ. V was trimmed by 7 bases and J by 0 bases, leaving 10 bases between them. The DNA for the CDR3 is TGCGCCAGCGGGCGGGGCGCGAACACCGGGGAGCTGTTTTTT. It specifies CASGRGANTGELFF.

The chain is built from TRBV10-3 and TRBJ2-7, with D possibly TRBD2 on 5 matching bases. The CDR3 runs 14 residues. Trimming shortened V by 3 bases and J by 5 bases, and 14 bases separated the two germline ends. Per germline, CDR1 ENHRY and CDR2 SYGVKD. DNA for the CDR3: TGTGCCATCAGTGACGAGGGATCTTCCCACGAGCAGTACTTC. Translation gives CAISDEGSSHEQYF.

The V gene is TRBV4-3, the J gene TRBJ2-3, with 7 bases lining up with TRBD1. This CDR3 spans 15 amino acids. The V gene end was trimmed by 2 bases and the J gene end by 5 bases; junction bases not matched to a gene: 7. Germline lookup yields CDR1 LGHNA and CDR2 YSLEER. Written as DNA, the CDR3 is TGCGCCAGCAGCCAACGCGACAGGGTGGGAGATACGCAGTATTTT. This codes for CASSQRDRVGDTQYF.

This clonotype came up many times. V is TRBV5-1 and J is TRBJ2-2; 8 nucleotides align to TRBD2. CDR1 is SGHRS and CDR2 is YFSETQ in the germline V gene. This CDR3 spans 16 amino acids. Trimming removed 4 bases from V and 4 bases from J; junction bases left unmatched: 9. The chain's CDR3 is CASSPLVAGSTGELFF. CDR3 bases: TGCGCCAGCAGCCCTTTGGTAGCGGGATCCACCGGGGAGCTGTTTTTT.

This chain uses TRBV6-1 with TRBJ1-1; possible D gene TRBD1, 5 bases. The ends were cut back, 6 bases at V and 1 base at J, with 15 bases in the middle. The CDR3 covers 15 residues. CDR1 is MNHNS and CDR2 is SASEGT in the germline V gene. CDR3 bases: TGTGCCAGCAGCCTTTGGGGGGACGGGAACACTGAAGCTTTCTTT. As protein: CASSLWGDGNTEAFF.